This T cell receptor beta chain is from a study of T cells expressing NK-cell markers (dated by TCRdb to the early 2020s). At the level of the whole study: Three sorted T-cell subsets (CD3+CD56+NKG2C+, CD3+CD56+NKG2C- and CD3+CD56-NKG2C+) from several donors had their TCR beta-chain repertoires profiled. Seven of the eight sequenced donors were HCMV-seropositive and one was HCMV-seronegative. All eight donors whose samples were sequenced were randomly selected healthy volunteers, three of them men and five women. Sequencing of the libraries produced 2 x 150 bp reads on Illumina HiSeq 2000/2500, MiSeq or NextSeq.

What the work shows at the level of the full study, not this receptor alone: Those dominant clonotypes were again the most abundant among CD3+CD56-NKG2C+ cells in a handful of donors, at about 28.3-65%. In six donors, the dominant CD3+CD56+NKG2C+ clonotypes were among the top 10 CD8+ clonotypes and accounted for roughly 1.0-8% of CD8+ T cells. Whether the expanded NKG2C-expressing T cell clones were specific for HCMV antigens remained unclear.

Spanning cysteine to phenylalanine, the CDR3 consists of 14 amino acids. No DNA is listed. According to the germline V gene, CDR1 reads LGHNT and CDR2 reads FRNRAP. To determine HCMV serostatus, a commercial ELISA kit was used to detect HCMV-specific IgG in serum. Peripheral blood mononuclear cells were isolated from blood by Ficoll density gradient centrifugation. Sequencing was performed on an Illumina HiSeq 2000. The TCR beta cDNA libraries were made using 5'RACE template switching, a step that added both a universal primer site and unique molecular identifiers. Priming for cDNA synthesis came from the TCR beta constant segment, and two successive PCR amplification steps followed. The original pipeline was this. Reads were demultiplexed and grouped by UMI with MIGEC, and clonotypes were assembled and quantified with MiTCR. To exclude erroneous sequences, only TCR cDNA sequences supported by at least two reads were retained. The tcR package was used for downstream repertoire analysis, and clonotypes were matched between fractions using CDR3 nucleotide sequence together with V segment. Antigen specificity was annotated against VDJdb with VDJmatch, allowing one amino acid substitution in CDR3. The reads went through TCRdb reprocessing, and each CDR3 protein sequence gets one entry with no DNA. TCRdb's processing, not the authors' own work, is the source of the V and J calls. Per the sample table, the count is about 170,000 distinct CDR3 sequences. The ten largest clones take up roughly a fifth of the sample.

A note on this clonotype: No cognate antigen has been identified for it.

The chain is assembled from TRBV12-5 and TRBJ2-5; the D call from TCRdb, TRBD1, cannot be confirmed without DNA. The specimen was blood T cells: a sorted CD56 or NKG2C T cell subset, CD4+ or CD8+ T cells, or bulk PBMC T cells (not recorded which). This TCR was recovered from a man aged 18-69 years in good health. The CDR3 region reads CASGLGTAQETQYF.